A selection of T cell receptor beta chains follows, all from one sample in a study of T cell repertoires in cytomegalovirus infection. Using its own MiXCR run on the reads, TCRdb lists one record per CDR3 protein. Here the sample spans about 210,000 distinct CDR3 sequences, about 5.9% being singletons. Material for sequencing was PBMCs. Every receptor here comes from a human donor in good health (CMV status not recorded). Some clones in this sample may be carry-over from other donors' samples. The CDR3 runs from the conserved cysteine through the conserved F or W. D genes are given only for firm matches. A row's size may be missing; if present it is once, few, many or a size class.

J gene: TRBJ1-5; clone size: many; V gene: TRBV20-1; D gene: -; CDR3 length: 16; CDR3 protein: CSAREGRWGYNQPQHF; CDR3 DNA: TGCAGTGCTAGAGAAGGGCGGTGGGGATACAATCAGCCCCAGCATTTT
J gene: TRBJ1-2; clone size: many; V gene: TRBV7-8; D gene: TRBD1; CDR3 length: 14; CDR3 protein: CASSTPGTAYGYTF; CDR3 DNA: TGTGCCAGCAGCACCCCCGGGACAGCCTATGGCTACACCTTC
J gene: TRBJ1-5; clone size: few; V gene: TRBV7-2; D gene: -; CDR3 length: 14; CDR3 protein: CASSRTASNQPQHF; CDR3 DNA: TGTGCCAGCAGTCGAACAGCCAGCAATCAGCCCCAGCATTTT
J gene: TRBJ2-3; clone size: many; V gene: TRBV5-5; D gene: -; CDR3 length: 14; CDR3 protein: CASSWGGQTDTQYF; CDR3 DNA: TGTGCCAGCAGCTGGGGGGGCCAGACAGATACGCAGTATTTT
J gene: TRBJ2-2; clone size: many; V gene: TRBV2; D gene: -; CDR3 length: 13; CDR3 protein: CASVHGHTGELFF; CDR3 DNA: TGTGCCAGCGTCCACGGACACACCGGGGAGCTGTTTTTT
J gene: TRBJ1-2; clone size: many; V gene: TRBV6-2/TRBV6-3; D gene: TRBD1; CDR3 length: 14; CDR3 protein: CASGMKQGHYGYTF; CDR3 DNA: TGTGCCAGCGGGATGAAACAGGGGCACTATGGCTACACCTTC
J gene: TRBJ2-6; clone size: many; V gene: TRBV7-2; D gene: -; CDR3 length: 13; CDR3 protein: CASSPSDGNVLTF; CDR3 DNA: TGTGCCAGCAGCCCCTCGGACGGGAACGTCCTGACTTTC
J gene: TRBJ1-1; clone size: few; V gene: TRBV12-3/TRBV12-4; D gene: -; CDR3 length: 15; CDR3 protein: CASSLGDGLLTEAFF; CDR3 DNA: TGTGCCAGCAGTTTGGGGGACGGCTTATTGACTGAAGCTTTCTTT
J gene: TRBJ2-3; clone size: many; V gene: TRBV7-6; D gene: TRBD2; CDR3 length: 18; CDR3 protein: CASSGTAVWATSGGTQYF; CDR3 DNA: TGTGCCAGCAGCGGGACAGCCGTATGGGCAACTAGCGGGGGAACGCAGTATTTT
J gene: TRBJ1-4; clone size: many; V gene: TRBV23-1; D gene: -; CDR3 length: 18; CDR3 protein: CASSRGDGPLATNEKLFF; CDR3 DNA: TGCGCCAGCAGTCGGGGGGACGGACCTCTTGCAACTAATGAAAAACTGTTTTTT
J gene: TRBJ2-7; clone size: many; V gene: TRBV2; D gene: -; CDR3 length: 13; CDR3 protein: CASSSQGSREQYF; CDR3 DNA: TGTGCCAGCAGTTCTCAGGGTTCTCGGGAGCAGTACTTC
J gene: TRBJ2-7; clone size: many; V gene: TRBV6-1; D gene: TRBD1; CDR3 length: 15; CDR3 protein: CASSRRPGQGGEQYF; CDR3 DNA: TGTGCCAGCAGTCGTCGACCGGGACAGGGGGGAGAGCAGTACTTC
J gene: TRBJ1-4; clone size: many; V gene: TRBV2; D gene: -; CDR3 length: 12; CDR3 protein: CASRGINEKLFF; CDR3 DNA: TGTGCCAGCAGGGGGATTAATGAAAAACTGTTTTTT
J gene: TRBJ1-1; clone size: many; V gene: TRBV4-1; D gene: TRBD1; CDR3 length: 15; CDR3 protein: CASSQADRENTEAFF; CDR3 DNA: TGCGCCAGCAGCCAAGCTGACAGGGAGAACACTGAAGCTTTCTTT
J gene: TRBJ1-2; clone size: many; V gene: TRBV5-1; D gene: -; CDR3 length: 14; CDR3 protein: CASSLPPGEMGYTF; CDR3 DNA: TGCGCCAGCAGCTTGCCCCCAGGGGAGATGGGCTACACCTTC
J gene: TRBJ2-4; clone size: many; V gene: TRBV19; D gene: TRBD1; CDR3 length: 16; CDR3 protein: CASSPGTGVAKNIQYF; CDR3 DNA: TGTGCCAGTAGTCCCGGGACAGGAGTAGCCAAAAACATTCAGTACTTC
J gene: TRBJ2-5; clone size: many; V gene: TRBV9; D gene: TRBD1; CDR3 length: 15; CDR3 protein: CASSSQGQGIETQYF; CDR3 DNA: TGTGCCAGCAGCTCACAGGGACAGGGGATCGAGACCCAGTACTTC
J gene: TRBJ2-7; clone size: many; V gene: TRBV7-2; D gene: TRBD2; CDR3 length: 14; CDR3 protein: CASSPSGGAYEQYF; CDR3 DNA: TGTGCCAGCAGCCCCAGCGGGGGAGCCTACGAGCAGTACTTC
J gene: TRBJ2-4; clone size: -; V gene: TRBV15; D gene: -; CDR3 length: 15; CDR3 protein: CATRGGILAKNIQYF; CDR3 DNA: TGTGCCACCAGGGGAGGTATACTAGCCAAAAACATTCAGTACTTC
J gene: TRBJ1-6; clone size: many; V gene: TRBV7-2; D gene: TRBD1; CDR3 length: 14; CDR3 protein: CASSLGDRDSPLHF; CDR3 DNA: TGTGCCAGCAGCTTAGGGGACAGGGATTCACCCCTCCACTTT
J gene: TRBJ1-1; clone size: -; V gene: TRBV7-2; D gene: -; CDR3 length: 12; CDR3 protein: CASSPAGSEAFF; CDR3 DNA: TGTGCCAGCAGCCCGGCGGGGTCTGAAGCTTTCTTT
J gene: TRBJ2-5; clone size: many; V gene: TRBV28; D gene: -; CDR3 length: 14; CDR3 protein: CASSSRVWRGTQYF; CDR3 DNA: TGTGCCAGCAGTTCACGGGTCTGGAGGGGGACCCAGTACTTC
J gene: TRBJ2-7; clone size: few; V gene: TRBV29-1; D gene: -; CDR3 length: 13; CDR3 protein: CSVSGEKLHEQYF; CDR3 DNA: TGCAGCGTCTCAGGGGAGAAGCTGCACGAGCAGTACTTC
J gene: TRBJ1-1; clone size: many; V gene: TRBV5-4; D gene: -; CDR3 length: 14; CDR3 protein: CASTKSRQREATFF; CDR3 DNA: TGTGCCAGCACAAAGTCCCGCCAGAGGGAGGCAACTTTCTTT
J gene: TRBJ1-1; clone size: few; V gene: TRBV9; D gene: TRBD1; CDR3 length: 16; CDR3 protein: CASSVTGEISVTEAFF; CDR3 DNA: TGTGCCAGCAGCGTAACAGGGGAGATATCAGTCACTGAAGCTTTCTTT
J gene: TRBJ2-3; clone size: many; V gene: TRBV7-2; D gene: TRBD1; CDR3 length: 14; CDR3 protein: CASSLGTGTDTQYF; CDR3 DNA: TGTGCCAGCAGCTTAGGGACAGGGACAGATACGCAGTATTTT
J gene: TRBJ1-5; clone size: many; V gene: TRBV6-2/TRBV6-3; D gene: -; CDR3 length: 15; CDR3 protein: CASSRSTWSNQPQHF; CDR3 DNA: TGTGCCAGCAGTCGGTCGACGTGGAGCAATCAGCCCCAGCATTTT
J gene: TRBJ1-4; clone size: few; V gene: TRBV28; D gene: TRBD1; CDR3 length: 16; CDR3 protein: CASSSSGQGINEKLFF; CDR3 DNA: TGTGCCAGCAGTTCCTCGGGACAGGGGATTAATGAAAAACTGTTTTTT
J gene: TRBJ2-3; clone size: -; V gene: TRBV7-9; D gene: TRBD1; CDR3 length: 14; CDR3 protein: CANRPDRGQDTQYF; CDR3 DNA: TGTGCCAACAGGCCTGACAGGGGGCAGGATACGCAATATTTT
J gene: TRBJ2-1; clone size: many; V gene: TRBV12-3/TRBV12-4; D gene: -; CDR3 length: 14; CDR3 protein: CASSRGASYNEQFF; CDR3 DNA: TGTGCCAGCTCCCGGGGCGCCTCCTACAATGAGCAGTTCTTC
J gene: TRBJ1-2; clone size: many; V gene: TRBV24-1; D gene: -; CDR3 length: 14; CDR3 protein: CATSDFVRCYGYTF; CDR3 DNA: TGTGCCACCAGTGATTTTGTGAGGTGCTATGGCTACACCTTC
J gene: TRBJ2-4; clone size: -; V gene: TRBV7-6; D gene: -; CDR3 length: 16; CDR3 protein: CASSLGAGEAKNIQYF; CDR3 DNA: TGTGCCAGCAGCTTAGGTGCTGGGGAGGCCAAAAACATTCAGTACTTC
J gene: TRBJ1-5; clone size: many; V gene: TRBV6-2/TRBV6-3; D gene: -; CDR3 length: 15; CDR3 protein: CASSYSIGGNQPQHF; CDR3 DNA: TGTGCCAGCAGTTACTCAATCGGAGGCAATCAGCCCCAGCATTTT
J gene: TRBJ2-7; clone size: few; V gene: TRBV11-2; D gene: TRBD1; CDR3 length: 15; CDR3 protein: CARGWGRDSSYEQYF; CDR3 DNA: TGTGCCAGGGGCTGGGGAAGGGACAGCTCCTACGAGCAGTACTTC
J gene: TRBJ2-7; clone size: -; V gene: TRBV20-1; D gene: -; CDR3 length: 13; CDR3 protein: CSAQSGRGYEQYF; CDR3 DNA: TGCAGTGCTCAGTCTGGGCGGGGCTACGAGCAGTACTTC
J gene: TRBJ1-1; clone size: -; V gene: TRBV10-3; D gene: -; CDR3 length: 14; CDR3 protein: CAIRNTAGNTEAFF; CDR3 DNA: TGTGCCATCAGGAATACCGCGGGGAACACTGAAGCTTTCTTT
J gene: TRBJ2-3; clone size: few; V gene: TRBV28; D gene: -; CDR3 length: 11; CDR3 protein: CASSSTLEQYF; CDR3 DNA: TGTGCCAGCAGTTCAACATTAGAGCAGTATTTT
J gene: TRBJ2-1; clone size: many; V gene: TRBV20-1; D gene: TRBD2; CDR3 length: 17; CDR3 protein: CSASPPNLAGGYNEQFF; CDR3 DNA: TGCAGTGCTAGTCCCCCTAATCTAGCGGGGGGGTACAATGAGCAGTTCTTC
J gene: TRBJ2-1; clone size: many; V gene: TRBV19; D gene: TRBD1; CDR3 length: 16; CDR3 protein: CASSLLPGTGHDEQFF; CDR3 DNA: TGTGCCAGTAGCCTCCTACCCGGGACAGGGCATGATGAGCAGTTCTTC
J gene: TRBJ1-1; clone size: many; V gene: TRBV20-1; D gene: -; CDR3 length: 16; CDR3 protein: CSAGGPGVGSNTEAFF; CDR3 DNA: TGCAGTGCGGGGGGGCCAGGGGTGGGTAGCAACACTGAAGCTTTCTTT
J gene: TRBJ1-1; clone size: few; V gene: TRBV20-1; D gene: TRBD1; CDR3 length: 15; CDR3 protein: CSASGSRQGGTEAFF; CDR3 DNA: TGCAGTGCTAGTGGGTCGCGCCAGGGGGGGACTGAAGCTTTCTTT
J gene: TRBJ2-1; clone size: many; V gene: TRBV18; D gene: TRBD2; CDR3 length: 16; CDR3 protein: CASSPPKRGSHGGQFF; CDR3 DNA: TGTGCCAGCTCACCACCCAAGCGGGGGAGCCACGGTGGTCAGTTCTTC
J gene: TRBJ1-1; clone size: many; V gene: TRBV6-2/TRBV6-3; D gene: -; CDR3 length: 13; CDR3 protein: CASTLGRFTEAFF; CDR3 DNA: TGTGCCAGCACCCTCGGACGGTTCACTGAAGCTTTCTTT
J gene: TRBJ2-5; clone size: many; V gene: TRBV7-2; D gene: -; CDR3 length: 13; CDR3 protein: CASSSRQRETQYF; CDR3 DNA: TGTGCCAGCAGTTCAAGACAGCGAGAGACCCAGTACTTC
J gene: TRBJ2-1; clone size: -; V gene: TRBV20-1; D gene: TRBD2; CDR3 length: 14; CDR3 protein: CSATDSGGAGEQFF; CDR3 DNA: TGCAGTGCTACCGACAGCGGGGGGGCCGGGGAGCAGTTCTTC
J gene: TRBJ2-5; clone size: many; V gene: TRBV6-2/TRBV6-3; D gene: -; CDR3 length: 14; CDR3 protein: CASSFPTAQETQYF; CDR3 DNA: TGTGCCAGCAGTTTCCCGACAGCCCAAGAGACCCAGTACTTC
J gene: TRBJ2-7; clone size: many; V gene: TRBV7-6; D gene: -; CDR3 length: 13; CDR3 protein: CASSRNPIYEQYF; CDR3 DNA: TGTGCCAGCAGCCGCAATCCTATCTACGAGCAGTACTTC
J gene: TRBJ1-2; clone size: many; V gene: TRBV6-6; D gene: -; CDR3 length: 13; CDR3 protein: CASSYDSYYGYTF; CDR3 DNA: TGTGCCAGCAGTTACGACAGCTACTATGGCTACACCTTC
J gene: TRBJ2-1; clone size: many; V gene: TRBV12-3/TRBV12-4; D gene: -; CDR3 length: 15; CDR3 protein: CASSFPPGGGGEQFF; CDR3 DNA: TGTGCCAGCAGTTTTCCCCCCGGTGGCGGTGGTGAGCAGTTCTTC
J gene: TRBJ2-7; clone size: -; V gene: TRBV6-5; D gene: -; CDR3 length: 11; CDR3 protein: CASGPRYEQYF; CDR3 DNA: TGTGCCAGCGGACCCCGCTACGAGCAGTACTTC
J gene: TRBJ1-2; clone size: few; V gene: TRBV6-2/TRBV6-3; D gene: -; CDR3 length: 13; CDR3 protein: CASSYSQNYGYTF; CDR3 DNA: TGTGCCAGCAGTTACTCCCAGAACTATGGCTACACCTTC
J gene: TRBJ2-3; clone size: many; V gene: TRBV20-1; D gene: -; CDR3 length: 13; CDR3 protein: CSANGQFGDTQYF; CDR3 DNA: TGCAGTGCTAATGGACAGTTTGGGGATACGCAGTATTTT
J gene: TRBJ2-1; clone size: many; V gene: TRBV7-2; D gene: -; CDR3 length: 12; CDR3 protein: CASSQNYNEQFF; CDR3 DNA: TGTGCCAGCAGCCAGAACTACAATGAGCAGTTCTTC
J gene: TRBJ1-2; clone size: many; V gene: TRBV7-9; D gene: TRBD1; CDR3 length: 14; CDR3 protein: CASSPPTGAYGYTF; CDR3 DNA: TGTGCCAGCAGCCCGCCGACAGGGGCCTATGGCTACACCTTC
J gene: TRBJ2-2; clone size: -; V gene: TRBV5-1; D gene: -; CDR3 length: 16; CDR3 protein: CASSFIVQGDTGELFF; CDR3 DNA: TGCGCCAGCAGCTTTATCGTCCAGGGAGACACCGGGGAGCTGTTTTTT